One and the same sample provided the 20 T cell receptor beta chains below, sequenced in a study of T cell responses to AZD1222 COVID-19 vaccine. Data came from immunoSEQ multiplex PCR; TCRdb stores just in-frame clones and leaves some out. This table has 90,000 to 120,000 clones, over 80% appearing once. Sequencing used peripheral blood, obtained 28 days after the second AZD1222 dose. The receptors shown here come from an adult who received the AZD1222 COVID-19 vaccine.

V gene TRBV6-2 or TRBV6-3 combines with J gene TRBJ2-3; 12 bases are shared with TRBD2. CDR1 and CDR2 from the germline V gene are MNHEY and SVGEGT. With V trimmed by 4 bases and J by 7 bases, 3 bases remained unmatched. This CDR3 has 14 residues. CDR3 coding DNA: TGTGCCAGCAGTTCGACTAGCGGGAGCAATACGCAGTATTTT. This sequence encodes CASSSTSGSNTQYF.

The chain uses TRBV30 and TRBJ1-5; no definite D call. CDR3 length: 12 amino acids. Trimming cost V 5 bases and J 4 bases, with 9 bases left between them. Germline CDR1 GTSNPN, CDR2 SVGIG (reference sequence). This CDR3 reads CAWGETNQPQHF. CDR3 in DNA: TGTGCCTGGGGGGAGACTAATCAGCCCCAGCATTTT.

This clone was picked up a small number of times. The J gene is TRBJ1-1, the V gene TRBV7-9, with 8 bases that match TRBD1. Germline CDR1 is SEHNR and CDR2 is FQNEAQ (reference sequence). Trimming took 4 bases from V and 5 from J; bases not matched to a gene: 3. The CDR3 extends over 13 amino acids. The CDR3 nucleotides are TGTGCCAGCAGCTCCGGACAGGGAACTGAAGCTTTCTTT. Translating gives CASSSGQGTEAFF.

The chain couples TRBV28 to TRBJ1-1; no definite D call. The CDR3 loop spans 9 amino acids. Germline CDR1 and CDR2: MDHEN and SYDVKM. The CDR3 region has the DNA TGTGTCTCGGGCACTGAAGCTTTCTTT. Amino acids: CVSGTEAFF.

This rearrangement joins TRBV20-1 to TRBJ2-5; D unclear. Germline V CDR1 and CDR2: DFQATT, SNEGSKA (reference sequence). The V and J ends lost 4 bases and 2 bases respectively, with 5 bases between them. This CDR3 is 11 amino acids long. The CDR3 DNA reads as TGCAGTGCTAACCGACAAGAGACCCAGTACTTC. The encoded protein is CSANRQETQYF.

The chain carries TRBV19 and TRBJ1-1; no definite D call. In germline, CDR1 is LNHDA, CDR2 SQIVND (reference sequence). The CDR3 spans 17 residues. V shed 1 base and J shed 3 bases, with 18 bases lying between them. The CDR3 loop reads CASSIASVGSWDTEAFF. The CDR3 DNA reads as TGTGCCAGTAGTATAGCTTCCGTCGGCTCATGGGACACTGAAGCTTTCTTT.

This chain uses TRBV7-9 with TRBJ1-1; a weak D match, TRBD1 (5 bases). CDR3 size: 15 residues. V shed 5 bases and J shed 10 bases, with 23 bases lying between them. Per the germline V gene, CDR1 is SEHNR and CDR2 is FQNEAQ (reference sequence). CDR3 coding DNA: TGTGCCAGCAGCAGAAAGGCAGGGTCGGAGGCTGTAGCTTTCTTT. Translated: CASSRKAGSEAVAFF.

V usage is TRBV2 and J usage is TRBJ1-5; weak D call: TRBD1 (5 bases). The CDR3 has 14 amino acids. The V gene lost 6 bases and the J gene lost 0 bases, with 9 bases spanning the gap. The germline CDR1 and CDR2 sequences are SNHLY and FYNNEI. CDR3 residues: CASSRQYSNQPQHF. CDR3 nucleotides: TGTGCCAGCAGCCGACAGTATAGCAATCAGCCCCAGCATTTT.

The chain combines TRBV4-1 with TRBJ1-5; D unclear. The length of the CDR3 is 14 residues. The V end was cut by 5 bases, the J end by 3 bases, with 11 bases between. Germline CDR1 MGHRA, CDR2 YSYEKL. CDR3 amino acids: CASSARSDNQPQHF. Here the CDR3 DNA reads TGCGCCAGCAGCGCCCGGTCTGACAATCAGCCCCAGCATTTT.

The chain uses TRBV11-3 and TRBJ2-3, with 7 bases aligning to TRBD2. Looked up from germline, CDR1 is SGHNT and CDR2 is YENEEA. The V gene end was trimmed by 2 bases and the J gene end by 1 base; junction bases not matched to a gene: 3. This CDR3 is built from 15 residues. CDR3 sequence (DNA): TGTGCCAGCAGCTTAAGCGGGATTGGCACAGATACGCAGTATTTT. Protein: CASSLSGIGTDTQYF.

The CDR3 protein is CASSRDREGNQPQHF. In DNA form, the CDR3 reads TGTGCCAGCAGCCGTGACAGGGAGGGCAATCAGCCCCAGCATTTT. The chain recombines TRBV5-5 with TRBJ1-5, with 7 bases aligning to TRBD1. Trimming cost V 4 bases and J 2 bases; bases outside gene matches: 6. Germline values: CDR1 SGHKS, CDR2 YYEKEE (reference sequence). CDR3 length: 15 amino acids.

The chain is built from TRBV12-5 and TRBJ1-1; 7 bases are shared with TRBD1. V was clipped by 1 base and J by 0 bases; unmatched bases: 8. Germline V gives CDR1 LGHNT, CDR2 FRNRAP. This CDR3 is 17 amino acids long. DNA for the CDR3: TGTGCTAGTGGTTTGGGGGGACAGAAAAAAATGAACACTGAAGCTTTCTTT. Its protein is CASGLGGQKKMNTEAFF.

V and J are TRBV2 and TRBJ1-6; the match to TRBD1 covers 7 bases. V shed 6 bases and J 7 bases; nucleotides not matched to a gene: 9. Germline assignment: CDR1 SNHLY and CDR2 FYNNEI. The CDR3 runs to 15 residues. CDR3 sequence (DNA): TGTGCCAGCAGCGAGGGGGCCCCTGGGAATTCACCCCTCCACTTT. Amino acid sequence: CASSEGAPGNSPLHF.

This rearrangement joins TRBV5-1 to TRBJ1-2, with a weak D call TRBD1 (5 bases). Germline V gene sequence: CDR1 SGHRS, CDR2 YFSETQ. This CDR3 is built from 14 residues. Trimming shortened V by 2 bases and J by 3 bases, and 11 bases separated the two germline ends. CDR3 region: CASSFTGGDYGYTF. The CDR3 DNA sequence: TGCGCCAGCAGCTTCACGGGGGGTGACTATGGCTACACCTTC.

V and J are TRBV5-1 and TRBJ1-1, with D possibly matching TRBD1 (6 bases). CDR1 SGHRS and CDR2 YFSETQ come from the germline V gene. The germline V and J ends were trimmed by 4 bases and 1 base, with 17 bases remaining between them. The CDR3 length is 16 residues. CDR3 in DNA: TGCGCCAGCAGCAACGGACAGCTCCGCTGGAACACTGAAGCTTTCTTT. This sequence encodes CASSNGQLRWNTEAFF.

The genes are TRBV4-1 and TRBJ2-5; D possibly corresponds to TRBD1 (7 bases). Between the trimmed V and J ends, which lost 4 bases and 5 bases, there was a span of 14 bases. The CDR3 is 14 amino acids. In germline, CDR1 is MGHRA, CDR2 YSYEKL. The CDR3 DNA is TGCGCCAGCAGCCCCGACAGGGCGGGGGAGACCCAGTACTTC. Translating it yields CASSPDRAGETQYF.

J is TRBJ1-1 and V is TRBV6-1; possible D gene TRBD1, 6 bases. CDR3 length equals 13 residues. Germline values: CDR1 MNHNS, CDR2 SASEGT. V gave up 3 bases and J gave up 4 bases, with 9 bases separating them. CDR3 sequence: CASSDVGGTEAFF. The CDR3 DNA follows: TGTGCCAGCAGTGATGTAGGGGGCACTGAAGCTTTCTTT.

The gene calls are TRBV11-3 and TRBJ2-3; D is unclear. Germline-derived CDR1 and CDR2 are SGHNT and YENEEA. The CDR3 is 14 amino acids. Trimming shortened V by 5 bases and J by 0 bases, and 9 bases separated the two germline ends. CDR3 region: CASSPTESTDTQYF. CDR3 nucleotides: TGTGCCAGCAGCCCTACAGAGAGCACAGATACGCAGTATTTT.

Details on this clone: The same CDR3 also results from other DNA sequences found in this sample. This chain joins TRBV4-1 and TRBJ1-1; no firm D call. The CDR3 spans 13 residues. With 1 base removed from V and 1 base from J, the gap between germline ends came to 4 bases. Germline loops: CDR1 MGHRA, CDR2 YSYEKL. The CDR3 sequence: CASSQGGNTEAFF. In DNA, the CDR3 is TGCGCCAGCAGCCAAGGGGGGAACACTGAAGCTTTCTTT.

The V gene is TRBV3-1 (or the pseudogene TRBV3-2), the J gene TRBJ1-1; no clear D. CDR1 and CDR2 from the germline V gene are LGHDT and YNNKEL (reference sequence). The CDR3 totals 13 residues. Trimming removed 8 bases from V and 5 bases from J, with 15 bases in between. DNA of the CDR3: TGTGCCAGCGATTCAGGTCGGATAACTGAAGCTTTCTTT. Translation gives CASDSGRITEAFF.